The 7 T cell receptor beta chains below come from one sample, sequenced in a study of blood T cells in healthy people across ages. A J-beta primer mix and a sample-barcoded 5' primer were used in a second PCR of about 7 to 12 cycles. TCRdb analysed the 5' RACE reads with MiXCR anew, one entry per CDR3 protein. Seen here are under 1 million distinct CDR3 sequences, 40% to 50% observed once, and the top ten hold nearly 20%. Sequenced input: blood. Receptors were obtained from a man aged 60-69 years in good health.

The rearrangement uses TRBV4-1 and TRBJ2-7; possible D gene TRBD1, 6 bases. With 1 base removed from V and 4 bases from J, the gap between germline ends came to 14 bases. CDR3 size: 15 residues. Per germline, CDR1 MGHRA and CDR2 YSYEKL. The CDR3: CASSQGGRGPYEQYF. CDR3 nucleotides: TGCGCCAGCAGCCAAGGTGGCAGGGGCCCTTACGAGCAGTACTTC.

The rearrangement joins TRBV5-6 to TRBJ1-2; 9 nucleotides agree with TRBD1. The CDR3 runs 17 residues. Trimming cost V 4 bases and J 7 bases; bases outside gene matches: 17. Per germline, CDR1 SGHDT and CDR2 YYEEEE. CDR3 loop: CASSIQGAPRNGCGYTF. As DNA, the CDR3 is TGTGCCAGCAGCATACAGGGGGCGCCCCGAAATGGCTGTGGCTACACCTTC. The full variable domain, its missing parts supplied by reference TRBV5-6 and TRBJ1-2, is DAGVTQSPTHLIKTRGQQVTLRCSPKSGHDTVSWYQQALGQGPQFIFQYYEEEERQRGNFPDRFSGHQFPNYSSELNVNALLLGDSALYLCASSIQGAPRNGCGYTFGSGTRLTVV.

The V gene is TRBV6-2 or TRBV6-3, the J gene TRBJ2-1; TRBD2 matches 10 bases. J was trimmed by 0 bases and V by 0 bases; bases with no gene match: 8. In germline, CDR1 is MNHEY, CDR2 SVGEGT. The CDR3 runs 19 residues. The CDR3 protein is CASSYSPSGGVSSYNEQFF. The DNA of the CDR3 is TGTGCCAGCAGTTACTCCCCCAGCGGGGGGGTTAGCTCCTACAATGAGCAGTTCTTC.

This clonotype was recorded a few times. The chain uses TRBV5-1 and TRBJ2-7; D unclear. Germline V lookup: CDR1 SGHRS, CDR2 YFSETQ. Between the trimmed V and J ends, which lost 0 bases and 3 bases, there was a span of 13 bases. This CDR3 region has 15 residues. For the CDR3, the DNA is TGCGCCAGCAGCTTGGCCTCTTCCCCGGGCTACGAGCAGTACTTC. Translation gives CASSLASSPGYEQYF.

This sequence joins TRBV7-2 and TRBJ1-5; TRBD1 might be the D (6 bases). Looked up from germline, CDR1 is SGHTA and CDR2 is FQGNSA. The CDR3 has 13 residues. The V end was cut by 4 bases, the J end by 6 bases, with 10 bases between. CDR3 sequence (DNA): TGTGCCAGCAGCTCCGACAGGTTTCAGCCCCAGCATTTT. It translates to CASSSDRFQPQHF.

This clonotype was counted ten times or more. The V and J genes are TRBV7-9 and TRBJ1-2; a possible D gene is TRBD1 (6 bases). CDR1 SEHNR and CDR2 FQNEAQ come from the germline V gene (reference sequence). The CDR3 sequence is 16 residues long. The ends were cut back, 4 bases at V and 7 bases at J, with 22 bases in the middle. This CDR3 is CASSSNRDTTGIGYTF. The DNA for the CDR3 is TGTGCCAGCAGCTCAAACCGGGACACAACGGGGATTGGCTACACCTTC. Full variable domain (missing parts from reference TRBV7-9 and TRBJ1-2): DTGVSQNPRHKITKRGQNVTFRCDPISEHNRLYWYRQTLGQGPEFLTYFQNEAQLEKSRLLSDRFSAERPKGSFSTLEIQRTEQGDSAMYLCASSSNRDTTGIGYTFGSGTRLTVV.

This clonotype was picked up a small number of times. The V gene is TRBV20-1, the J gene TRBJ2-4; TRBD2 matches 11 bases. Trimming removed 0 bases from V and 6 bases from J; junction bases left unmatched: 7. CDR3 length: 16 amino acids. Germline values: CDR1 DFQATT, CDR2 SNEGSKA (reference sequence). CDR3 protein: CSARDNLAGGGNIQYF. Here the CDR3 DNA reads TGCAGTGCTAGAGATAACCTAGCGGGGGGCGGAAACATTCAGTACTTC.